At least ten counts were recorded for the clone carrying this T cell receptor beta chain. Its antigen is not identified. The germline V and J ends were trimmed by 0 bases and 3 bases, with 0 bases remaining between them. Germline V gene lookup returns CDR1 MNHNY and CDR2 SVGAGI (reference sequence). This CDR3 has 12 amino acids. The sample originates from a study of identical twins. Whole-study results and caveats: In beta out-of-frame sequences, the excess sharing between twins was weaker. The models gave estimates that fell short of the out-of-frame TCR alpha sharing seen in monozygotic twins.

TCRdb ran MiXCR on the 5' RACE reads and lists one entry per CDR3 protein. The sample holds 410,000 or so distinct CDR3 sequences, approximately 18% seen once. The TCR comes from a man aged 50-60 years in good health. What was sequenced was naive T cells sorted from blood. The V call is TRBV6-6, the J call TRBJ2-1; D gene ambiguous. The DNA of the CDR3 is TGTGCCAGCAGTTACTCCTACAATGAGCAGTTCTTC. Amino acid sequence: CASSYSYNEQFF.